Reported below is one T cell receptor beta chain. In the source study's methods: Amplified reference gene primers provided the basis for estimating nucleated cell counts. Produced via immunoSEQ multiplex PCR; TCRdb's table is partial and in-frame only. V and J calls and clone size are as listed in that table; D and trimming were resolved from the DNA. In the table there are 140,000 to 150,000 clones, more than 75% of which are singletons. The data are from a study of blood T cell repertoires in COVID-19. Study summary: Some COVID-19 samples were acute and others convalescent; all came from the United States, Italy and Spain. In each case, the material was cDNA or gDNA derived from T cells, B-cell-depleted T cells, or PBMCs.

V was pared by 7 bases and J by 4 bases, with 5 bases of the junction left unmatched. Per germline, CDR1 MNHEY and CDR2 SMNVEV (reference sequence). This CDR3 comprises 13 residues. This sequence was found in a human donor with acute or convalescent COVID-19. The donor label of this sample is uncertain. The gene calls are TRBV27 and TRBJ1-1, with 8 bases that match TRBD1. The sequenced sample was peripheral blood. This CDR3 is CASKQGAVTEAFF. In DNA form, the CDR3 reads TGTGCCAGCAAGCAGGGGGCAGTCACTGAAGCTTTCTTT.